Shown below are 10 T cell receptor beta chains from a single sample sequenced in a study of blood T cell repertoires in COVID-19. Sequencing was performed with immunoSEQ multiplex PCR; in TCRdb, only in-frame clones are kept and a portion is missing. This table has about 180,000 clones, 86% appearing once. The sample taken for sequencing was peripheral blood. These receptors originate from a woman aged 30 to 39 with active or convalescent COVID-19.

This sequence joins TRBV7-2 and TRBJ1-1; perhaps TRBD1 as D (5 bases). The CDR3 covers 13 residues. The germline V and J ends were trimmed by 5 bases and 8 bases, with 15 bases remaining between them. CDR1 is SGHTA and CDR2 is FQGNSA in the germline V gene. CDR3: CASSTGGGSEAFF. As DNA, the CDR3 is TGTGCCAGCAGCACGGGGGGTGGATCCGAAGCTTTCTTT. The full variable domain, its missing parts supplied by reference TRBV7-2 and TRBJ1-1, is GAGVSQSPSNKVTEKGKDVELRCDPISGHTALYWYRQSLGQGLEFLIYFQGNSAPDKSGLPSDRFSAERTGGSVSTLTIQRTQQEDSAVYLCASSTGGGSEAFFGQGTRLTVV.

The chain carries TRBV7-9 and TRBJ1-5; possibly TRBD1 for D (6 bases). Trimming removed 5 bases at V and 0 bases at J, with 11 bases between. This CDR3 region has 15 residues. The germline V gene has CDR1 SEHNR and CDR2 FQNEAQ (reference sequence). This CDR3 is CASSPGTFSNQPQHF. DNA of the CDR3: TGTGCCAGCAGCCCAGGGACATTTAGCAATCAGCCCCAGCATTTT.

This chain links TRBV7-9 with TRBJ2-7; tentatively, D is TRBD2 (6 bases). The germline V gene has CDR1 SEHNR and CDR2 FQNEAQ (reference sequence). The CDR3 runs to 14 residues. Trimming cost V 2 bases and J 2 bases, with 10 bases left between them. The CDR3 DNA is TGTGCCAGCAGCTTACCGGGAGCTCCCTACGAGCAGTACTTC. It encodes CASSLPGAPYEQYF.

The chain joins TRBV28 to TRBJ2-7, with 10 positions matching TRBD2. Trimming took 1 base from V and 4 from J; bases not matched to a gene: 4. This CDR3 has 15 amino acids. Looked up from germline, CDR1 is MDHEN and CDR2 is SYDVKM. The CDR3 protein is CASSLSSGRSYEQYF. CDR3 in DNA: TGTGCCAGCAGTTTATCTAGCGGGAGATCTTACGAGCAGTACTTC.

The chain combines TRBV4-1 with TRBJ2-2; 13 bases agree with TRBD2. The germline CDR1 and CDR2 sequences are MGHRA and YSYEKL. The V and J ends lost 0 bases and 2 bases, in that order; junction bases with no gene match: 9. CDR3 length equals 20 residues. The CDR3 bases are TGCGCCAGCAGCCAAGATCTATCGGGACTAGCGGGACCTAACACCGGGGAGCTGTTTTTT. As protein: CASSQDLSGLAGPNTGELFF.

The V gene is TRBV28, the J gene TRBJ1-5, with TRBD1 identical over 9 bases. The CDR3 covers 14 residues. V was pared by 7 bases and J by 7 bases, with 8 bases of the junction left unmatched. Per germline, CDR1 MDHEN and CDR2 SYDVKM. CDR3 nucleotides: TGTGCCAGCAAGGACAGGGGTTTCGGGCAGCCCCAGCATTTT. It specifies CASKDRGFGQPQHF.

The chain recombines TRBV11-2 with TRBJ2-6; D call uncertain. This CDR3 has 13 amino acids. Deletions cut 5 bases from V and 2 bases from J, with 4 bases between. Germline V gene data show CDR1 as SGHAT and CDR2 as FQNNGV. CDR3 sequence (DNA): TGTGCCAGCAGCAATACTGGGGCCAACGTCCTGACTTTC. It yields the protein CASSNTGANVLTF.

The chain uses TRBV7-9 and TRBJ1-1; D gene uncertain. The CDR3 extends over 14 amino acids. V lost 3 bases and J lost 5, with 13 bases in between. The germline V gene encodes CDR1 SEHNR and CDR2 FQNEAQ (reference sequence). In DNA form, the CDR3 reads TGTGCCAGCAGCTTCCGGGGTAAACGTACTGAAGCTTTCTTT. Its translation: CASSFRGKRTEAFF.

The rearrangement links TRBV5-1 to TRBJ1-1; possibly TRBD1 for D (6 bases). Deletions cut 0 bases from V and 6 bases from J, with 12 bases between. CDR3 size: 14 residues. Germline assignment: CDR1 SGHRS and CDR2 YFSETQ. Here the CDR3 reads CASSLVVGGAEAFF. CDR3 nucleotides: TGCGCCAGCAGCTTGGTGGTAGGGGGAGCTGAAGCTTTCTTT.

The rearrangement uses TRBV5-1 and TRBJ1-2; 7 bases are shared with TRBD1. The germline CDR1 and CDR2 sequences are SGHRS and YFSETQ. After removal of 0 bases from V and 2 bases from J, the junction contained 4 bases not matched to a gene. This CDR3 is built from 15 residues. For the CDR3, the DNA is TGCGCCAGCAGCTTGGGACAGGGCCAGAACTATGGCTACACCTTC. Protein: CASSLGQGQNYGYTF.